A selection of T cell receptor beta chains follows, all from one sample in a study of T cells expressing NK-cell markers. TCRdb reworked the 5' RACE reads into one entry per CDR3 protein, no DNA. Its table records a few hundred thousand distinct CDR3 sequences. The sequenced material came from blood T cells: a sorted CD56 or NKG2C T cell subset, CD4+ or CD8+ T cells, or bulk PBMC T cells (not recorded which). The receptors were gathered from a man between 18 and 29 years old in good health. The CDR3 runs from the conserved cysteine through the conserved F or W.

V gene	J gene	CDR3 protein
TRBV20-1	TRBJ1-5	CSASINGGSGNQPQHF
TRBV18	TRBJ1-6	CASSPREDRGRSPLHF
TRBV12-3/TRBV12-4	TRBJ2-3	CASSIRTSGNYTQYF
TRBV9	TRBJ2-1	CASSPFESSYNEQFF
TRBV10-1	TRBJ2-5	CASSPGTGDYQYF
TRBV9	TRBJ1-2	CASSVEAGAQGYTF
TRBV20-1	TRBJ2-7	CSARDRRLAGIPYEQYF
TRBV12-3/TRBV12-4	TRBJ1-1	CASSQSKSADEAFF
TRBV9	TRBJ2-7	CASSVEGRAYEQYF
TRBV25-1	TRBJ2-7	CASMGAISYEQYF
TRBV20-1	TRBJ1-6	CSAREDGSSPLHF
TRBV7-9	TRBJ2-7	CASGMDSYEQYF
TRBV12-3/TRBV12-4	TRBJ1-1	CASSLSSSPEAFF
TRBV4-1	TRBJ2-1	CASSQEIEDEQFF
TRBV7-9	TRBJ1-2	CASSHARAPTGGYTF
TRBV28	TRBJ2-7	CASSLPGVDEQYF
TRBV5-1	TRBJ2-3	CASSLMSSGGPDTQYF
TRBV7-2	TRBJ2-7	CASSLVHSRDYEQYF
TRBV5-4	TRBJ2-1	CASSWRDQPEFF
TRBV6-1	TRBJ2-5	CASSPRETVLGTQYF
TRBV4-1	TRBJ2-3	CASSPPAGQGNTDTQYF
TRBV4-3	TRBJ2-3	CASSPGTPSTDTQYF
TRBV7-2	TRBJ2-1	CASSLVQGGAREQFF
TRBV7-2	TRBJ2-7	CASSPTWAGSSYEQYF